This T cell receptor (beta chain) was sequenced in a study of cytomegalovirus exposure and HLA in healthy donors. The CDR3 length is 14 residues. The V gene's germline CDR1 is LNHNV and CDR2 YYDKDF (reference sequence). The V and J ends lost 5 bases and 2 bases, in that order; junction bases with no gene match: 3. The donors were part of the validation cohort, which consisted of some 120 subjects and was separate from the first cohort of about 720 subjects. The assay was immunoSEQ multiplex PCR, and TCRdb's table has in-frame clones only and misses some. The sample shows about 100,000 clones, nearly 97% of them seen only once.

This sequence originates from a woman between 18 and 29 years old in good health and CMV-seronegative. Sequencing used PBMCs. The V and J genes are TRBV15 and TRBJ1-5; 7 positions match TRBD1. This CDR3 reads CATSVGTGNQPQHF. In nucleotides, the CDR3 is TGTGCCACCAGCGTAGGGACAGGCAATCAGCCCCAGCATTTT.